Below, 8 T cell receptor beta chains from the same sample are listed, as sequenced in a study of metastatic and nonmetastatic thyroid tumors. MiXCR reprocessed the PCR reads for TCRdb. This table holds around 6,000 clones, roughly 29% found once. Thyroid surgery had not been preceded by any treatment in any patient. The specimen sequenced was adjacent normal tissue. These receptors were taken from a female donor with papillary thyroid cancer or a benign thyroid nodule (not recorded which). Some clones in this sample may be carry-over from other donors' samples.

V is TRBV6-1 and J is TRBJ2-3; the match to TRBD1 covers 7 bases. Per the germline V gene, CDR1 is MNHNS and CDR2 is SASEGT. J was trimmed by 5 bases and V by 5 bases; bases with no gene match: 7. CDR3 length equals 14 residues. The CDR3 coding sequence is TGTGCCAGCAGTCTAGGGGGCGCGAAAGATACGCAGTATTTT. Translated: CASSLGGAKDTQYF.

This chain connects TRBV19 to TRBJ1-2, with D perhaps TRBD1 (5 bases). CDR1 LNHDA and CDR2 SQIVND come from the germline V gene (reference sequence). V was trimmed by 7 bases and J by 5 bases, leaving 8 bases between them. This CDR3 is 11 amino acids long. The CDR3 coding sequence is TGTGCCAGTACCGGGGGATATGGCTACACCTTC. This translates into CASTGGYGYTF.

The chain joins TRBV11-3 to TRBJ2-5, with D uncertain. This CDR3 contains 13 residues. Deletions cut 2 bases from V and 4 bases from J, with 8 bases between. The germline CDR1 and CDR2 sequences are SGHNT and YENEEA. In DNA, the CDR3 is TGTGCCAGCAGCTTAACCAAGGGAGAGACCCAGTACTTC. Protein product: CASSLTKGETQYF. Based on the CDR3 plus reference TRBV11-3 and TRBJ2-5, the full variable domain is EAGVVQSPRYKIIEKKQPVAFWCNPISGHNTLYWYLQNLGQGPELLIRYENEEAVDDSQLPKDRFSAERLKGVDSTLKIQPAELGDSAVYLCASSLTKGETQYFGPGTRLLVL.

V and J are TRBV20-1 and TRBJ2-7; TRBD2 aligns across 7 bases. Unmatched junction bases numbered 20, after V lost 1 base and J lost 2 bases. Germline assignment: CDR1 DFQATT and CDR2 SNEGSKA (reference sequence). This CDR3 spans 19 amino acids. CDR3 region: CSARGDPRETSLSPYEQYF. The CDR3 DNA reads as TGCAGTGCTAGAGGCGATCCGCGGGAGACGTCACTTAGCCCCTACGAGCAGTACTTC.

With regard to this clone: Germline and junction disagree at one end, which may indicate a read error. The chain is built from TRBV5-1 and TRBJ2-2, with 11 bases fitting TRBD2. The CDR3 runs to 16 residues. From germline, CDR1 is SGHRS and CDR2 YFSETQ. The CDR3 bases are TGCGCCAGCAGCAATAGCGGGGGGGCGAACACCGGTGAGCTGTTTTTT. Amino acids: CASSNSGGANTGELFF. The full variable domain, in which reference TRBV5-1 and TRBJ2-2 provide the parts outside the CDR3, is KAGVTQTPRYLIKTRGQQVTLSCSPISGHRSVSWYQQTPGQGLQFLFEYFSETQRNKGNFPGRFSGRQFSNSRSEMNVSTLELGDSALYLCASSNSGGANTGELFFGEGSRLTVL.

Comments on this clone: A read error may produce the germline difference seen at one junction end. The chain is built from TRBV2 and TRBJ1-2, with a weak D call TRBD1 (6 bases). Germline loops: CDR1 SNHLY, CDR2 FYNNEI. The CDR3 runs 14 residues. Here the CDR3 DNA reads TGTGCCACGGCTGGGAAAGGGGGAGACTATGGGTACACCTTC. Residues: CATAGKGGDYGYTF.

This clone was found a few times. The chain has TRBV5-1 and TRBJ2-3, with 8 bases matching TRBD2. Germline V lookup: CDR1 SGHRS, CDR2 YFSETQ. J gave up 5 bases and V 0 bases, and 5 bases lay outside the gene matches. The CDR3 loop spans 15 amino acids. In nucleotides, the CDR3 is TGCGCCAGCAGCTTGGAGCGGGGGTGGGGAGATACGCAGTATTTT. This gives the protein CASSLERGWGDTQYF.

By sample fraction, this clone is large. This chain joins TRBV7-9 and TRBJ2-2; D not resolved. The CDR3 is 12 residues long. The germline gives CDR1 SEHNR, CDR2 FQNEAQ (reference sequence). Trimming pared 2 bases from V and 5 bases from J, leaving 3 bases between. The CDR3 DNA is TGTGCCAGCAGCTTAAAAACCGGGGAGCTGTTTTTT. It is translated as CASSLKTGELFF.